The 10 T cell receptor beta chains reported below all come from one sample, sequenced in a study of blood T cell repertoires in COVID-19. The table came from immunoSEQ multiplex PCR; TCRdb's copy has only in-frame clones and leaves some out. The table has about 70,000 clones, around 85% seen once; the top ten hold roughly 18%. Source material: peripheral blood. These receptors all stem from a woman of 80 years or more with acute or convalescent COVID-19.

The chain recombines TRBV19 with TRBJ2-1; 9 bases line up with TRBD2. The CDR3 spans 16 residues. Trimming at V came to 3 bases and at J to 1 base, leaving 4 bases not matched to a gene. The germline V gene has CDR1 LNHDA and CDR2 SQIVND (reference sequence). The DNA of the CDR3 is TGTGCCAGTAGTATGGGCGGGAGGGCGTCCTACAATGAGCAGTTCTTC. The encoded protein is CASSMGGRASYNEQFF.

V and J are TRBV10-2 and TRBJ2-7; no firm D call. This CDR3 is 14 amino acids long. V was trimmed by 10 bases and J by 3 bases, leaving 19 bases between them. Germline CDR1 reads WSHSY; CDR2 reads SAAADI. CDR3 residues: CATQSVVSNYEQYF. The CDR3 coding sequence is TGCGCCACCCAGAGCGTTGTCTCGAACTACGAGCAGTACTTC.

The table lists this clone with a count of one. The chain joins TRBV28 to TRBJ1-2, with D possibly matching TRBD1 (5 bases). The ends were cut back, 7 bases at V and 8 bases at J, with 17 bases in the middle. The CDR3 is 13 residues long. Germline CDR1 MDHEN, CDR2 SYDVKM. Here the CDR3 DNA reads TGTGCCAGCACCTTACCCACAAGACAGGGCTACACCTTC. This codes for CASTLPTRQGYTF.

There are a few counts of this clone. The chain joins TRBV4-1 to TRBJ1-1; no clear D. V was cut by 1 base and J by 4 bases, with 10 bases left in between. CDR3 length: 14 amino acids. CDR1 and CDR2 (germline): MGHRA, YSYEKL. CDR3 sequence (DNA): TGCGCCAGCAGCCAAGGAGAATTTGGCACTGAAGCTTTCTTT. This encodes CASSQGEFGTEAFF.

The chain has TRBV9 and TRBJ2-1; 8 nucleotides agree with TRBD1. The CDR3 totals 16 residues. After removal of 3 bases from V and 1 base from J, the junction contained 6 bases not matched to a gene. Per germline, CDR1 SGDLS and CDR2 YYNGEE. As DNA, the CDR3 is TGTGCCAGCAGCGGAGGGACAGGTCGTTCCTACAATGAGCAGTTCTTC. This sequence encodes CASSGGTGRSYNEQFF. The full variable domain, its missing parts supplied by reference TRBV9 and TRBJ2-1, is DSGVTQTPKHLITATGQRVTLRCSPRSGDLSVYWYQQSLDQGLQFLIQYYNGEERAKGNILERFSAQQFPDLHSELNLSSLELGDSALYFCASSGGTGRSYNEQFFGPGTRLTVL.

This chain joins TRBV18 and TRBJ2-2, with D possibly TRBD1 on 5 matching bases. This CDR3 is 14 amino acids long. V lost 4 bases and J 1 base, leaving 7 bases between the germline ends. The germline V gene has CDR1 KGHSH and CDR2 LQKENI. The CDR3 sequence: CASSQDRNTGELFF. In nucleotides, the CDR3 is TGTGCCAGCTCACAAGACAGGAACACCGGGGAGCTGTTTTTT.

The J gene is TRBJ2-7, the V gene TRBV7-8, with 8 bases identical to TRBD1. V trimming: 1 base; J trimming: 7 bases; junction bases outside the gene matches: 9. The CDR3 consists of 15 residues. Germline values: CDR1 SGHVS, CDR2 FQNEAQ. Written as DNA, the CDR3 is TGTGCCAGCAGCTTAGTACAGGGGGGTTTCGGGGAGCAGTACTTC. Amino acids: CASSLVQGGFGEQYF.

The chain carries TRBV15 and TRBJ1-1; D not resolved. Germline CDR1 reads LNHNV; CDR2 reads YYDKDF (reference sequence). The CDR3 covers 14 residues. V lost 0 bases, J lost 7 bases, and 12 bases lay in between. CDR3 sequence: CATSRDRVLVEAFF. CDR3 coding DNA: TGTGCCACCAGCAGAGATCGTGTTCTTGTTGAAGCTTTCTTT.

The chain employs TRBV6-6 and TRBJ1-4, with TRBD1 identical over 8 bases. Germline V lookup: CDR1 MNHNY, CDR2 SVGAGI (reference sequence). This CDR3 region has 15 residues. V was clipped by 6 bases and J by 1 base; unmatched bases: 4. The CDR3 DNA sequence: TGTGCCAGCAGGTCCACAGGGGGAACTAATGAAAAACTGTTTTTT. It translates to CASRSTGGTNEKLFF.

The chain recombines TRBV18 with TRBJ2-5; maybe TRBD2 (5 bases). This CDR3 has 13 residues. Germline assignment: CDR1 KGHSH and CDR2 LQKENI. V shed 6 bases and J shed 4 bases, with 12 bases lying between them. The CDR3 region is CASSSGGRETQYF. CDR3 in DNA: TGTGCCAGCTCCTCGGGTGGGAGAGAGACCCAGTACTTC.